One sample yielded the 16 T cell receptor beta chains listed below, sequenced in a study of blood T cell repertoires in COVID-19. Method: immunoSEQ multiplex PCR; TCRdb's copy keeps in-frame clones and lacks some. This sample has roughly 50,000 clones, with over 75% found just once. Sequencing was carried out using peripheral blood. The receptors were sampled from a woman aged 60-75 years with acute or convalescent COVID-19.

This chain connects TRBV7-2 to TRBJ1-5; D is possibly TRBD1 (5 bases). The germline CDR1 and CDR2 sequences are SGHTA and FQGNSA. The ends were cut back, 2 bases at V and 6 bases at J, with 8 bases in the middle. The CDR3 loop spans 13 amino acids. CDR3 sequence (DNA): TGTGCCAGCAGCTTACGGGGGACTCAGCCCCAGCATTTT. Its protein product is CASSLRGTQPQHF.

The V and J genes are TRBV12-2 and TRBJ2-3; the table names TRBD2, a call not compared with the DNA. TRBV12-2 is noted as a pseudogene. This CDR3 is 18 amino acids long. CDR3 amino acids: CASPSRGLAGVGTDTQYF. Here the CDR3 DNA reads TGTGCAAGTCCCTCACGGGGACTAGCGGGGGTGGGCACAGATACGCAGTATTTT.

The rearrangement joins TRBV6-5 to TRBJ2-2; D perhaps matches TRBD2 (6 bases). The CDR3 consists of 15 residues. Germline CDR1 MNHEY, CDR2 SVGAGI. V was pared by 7 bases and J by 2 bases, with 14 bases between. The CDR3 nucleotides read TGTGCCAGCACCGGTGGGACTCCTAACACCGGGGAGCTGTTTTTT. It specifies CASTGGTPNTGELFF.

The chain couples TRBV10-3 to TRBJ2-5; TRBD2 aligns across 9 bases. V lost 0 bases to trimming and J lost 4 bases; unmatched junction nucleotides: 9. Germline V gene sequence: CDR1 ENHRY, CDR2 SYGVKD. CDR3 length: 17 amino acids. As DNA, the CDR3 is TGTGCCATCAGTGAGTCTAGGGCTAGCGGGATCGCAGAGACCCAGTACTTC. It specifies CAISESRASGIAETQYF.

This rearrangement joins TRBV6-1 to TRBJ1-2; weak D call: TRBD1 (5 bases). V lost 3 bases, J lost 12 bases, and 14 bases lay in between. CDR1 is MNHNS, CDR2 SASEGT, per germline. The CDR3 covers 12 residues. The CDR3 nucleotides are TGTGCCAGCAGTGAGGGCATGGGCAGGGACACCTTC. It is translated as CASSEGMGRDTF.

The V gene is TRBV18, the J gene TRBJ2-7, with 11 bases aligning to TRBD2. This CDR3 has 21 amino acids. Germline values: CDR1 KGHSH, CDR2 LQKENI. V gave up 5 bases and J gave up 6 bases; unmatched junction bases: 27. The CDR3 nucleotides read TGTGCCAGCTCAGTATTTTCCGGGACTAGCGGAAATTTAGGTGCTAGTGCCGAGCAGTACTTC. This translates into CASSVFSGTSGNLGASAEQYF.

The chain uses TRBV7-8 and TRBJ1-3, with D perhaps TRBD1 (6 bases). With 1 base removed from V and 0 bases from J, the gap between germline ends came to 13 bases. This CDR3 spans 17 amino acids. The germline V gene encodes CDR1 SGHVS and CDR2 FQNEAQ. CDR3 DNA sequence: TGTGCCAGCAGCTTAGGTGGCAGGGGAAGCTCTGGAAACACCATATATTTT. The encoded protein is CASSLGGRGSSGNTIYF.

The chain employs TRBV13 and TRBJ2-3; 8 bases align to TRBD2. V trimming: 0 bases; J trimming: 5 bases; junction bases outside the gene matches: 7. The germline CDR1 and CDR2 sequences are PRHDT and FYEKMQ (reference sequence). The CDR3 covers 16 residues. The DNA for the CDR3 is TGTGCCAGCAGCTTAGGTCGGGGGGGCCGAGGAGATACGCAGTATTTT. It translates to CASSLGRGGRGDTQYF.

The chain recombines TRBV11-1 with TRBJ2-7, with 8 bases matching TRBD2. V shed 5 bases and J 7 bases; nucleotides not matched to a gene: 16. Per germline, CDR1 SGHAT and CDR2 FQDESV (reference sequence). CDR3 size: 16 residues. In DNA, the CDR3 is TGTGCCAGCAGCCCAGGCGGGACTAGAGGTTCCGGGGAGCAGTACTTC. Its translation: CASSPGGTRGSGEQYF.

This sequence joins TRBV29-1 and TRBJ1-2; the match to TRBD1 covers 11 bases. V was pared by 3 bases and J by 5 bases, with 11 bases of the junction left unmatched. The CDR3 totals 16 residues. Germline CDR1 is SQVTM and CDR2 is ANQGSEA. As DNA, the CDR3 is TGCAGCGTTGATTCTGCTGGACAGGGGGCGTTGTATGGCTACACCTTC. Translated: CSVDSAGQGALYGYTF.

The rearrangement joins TRBV24-1 to TRBJ2-1; no firm D call. Trimming cost V 1 base and J 6 bases, with 9 bases left between them. The CDR3 spans 14 residues. Looked up from germline, CDR1 is KGHDR and CDR2 is SFDVKD. As DNA, the CDR3 is TGTGCCACCAGTGATTTTCCCACATCCAATGAGCAGTTCTTC. Encoded protein: CATSDFPTSNEQFF.

V usage is TRBV6-5 and J usage is TRBJ2-2, with TRBD2 as a possible D gene (6 bases). This CDR3 spans 15 amino acids. Deletions cut 0 bases from V and 7 bases from J, with 12 bases between. Germline CDR1 is MNHEY and CDR2 is SVGAGI. The CDR3 DNA reads as TGTGCCAGCAGTTACTCGACTAGTTTCGGCGGGGAGCTGTTTTTT. As protein: CASSYSTSFGGELFF.

This rearrangement joins TRBV7-8 to TRBJ2-3, with 12 bases aligning to TRBD2. The CDR3 extends over 15 amino acids. CDR1 and CDR2 (germline): SGHVS, FQNEAQ. Losses at the gene ends were 7 bases for V and 7 bases for J; bases not matched to a gene: 9. CDR3 bases: TGTGCCAGCAAGCTTGGGCTAGCGGGGGGGAATACGCAGTATTTT. Residues: CASKLGLAGGNTQYF.

The CDR3 region is CASSRTSGREAYYNEQFF. The CDR3 DNA reads as TGTGCCAGCAGCCGTACTAGCGGGAGAGAGGCCTACTACAATGAGCAGTTCTTC. V usage is TRBV14 and J usage is TRBJ2-1, with 11 bases matching TRBD2. Germline CDR1 reads SGHDN; CDR2 reads FVKESK. The V segment lost 4 bases and the J segment 3 bases; nucleotides outside the gene matches: 11. The CDR3 is made up of 18 amino acids.

This chain joins TRBV6-5 and TRBJ2-7; the D is unclear. The CDR3 has 13 residues. From germline, CDR1 is MNHEY and CDR2 SVGAGI. Trimming stripped 8 bases from V and 0 bases from J, with 11 bases between. CDR3 DNA sequence: TGTGCCAGCCTAACCTCCGGCTCCTACGAGCAGTACTTC. It is translated as CASLTSGSYEQYF.

The chain joins TRBV18 to TRBJ1-2, with D perhaps matching TRBD1 (5 bases). Trimming took 1 base from V and 8 from J, leaving 17 bases between them. The CDR3 sequence is 15 residues long. Germline V gives CDR1 KGHSH, CDR2 LQKENI. This CDR3 is CASSPRGDLGGGYTF. The CDR3 DNA is TGTGCCAGCTCACCACGGGGGGACCTCGGAGGCGGCTACACCTTC.